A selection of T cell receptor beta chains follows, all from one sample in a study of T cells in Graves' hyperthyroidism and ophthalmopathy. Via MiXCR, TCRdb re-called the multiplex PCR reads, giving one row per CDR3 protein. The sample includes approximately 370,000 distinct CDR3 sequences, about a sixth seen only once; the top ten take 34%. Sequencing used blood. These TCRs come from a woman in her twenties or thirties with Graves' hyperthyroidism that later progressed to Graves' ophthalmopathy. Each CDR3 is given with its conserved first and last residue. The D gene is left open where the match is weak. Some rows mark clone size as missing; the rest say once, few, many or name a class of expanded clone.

TGTGCCAGCTCACGATCCCGGGACAGCCAAGAGACCCAGTACTTC,CASSRSRDSQETQYF,-,TRBJ2-5,TRBV18,TRBD1
TGTGCCAGCAGTTCTCTTTACGGGGAGCTGTTTTTT,CASSSLYGELFF,many,TRBJ2-2,TRBV28,-
TGTGCCAGCAGTTTACCCGGGAGTGGAAATGAGCAGTTCTTC,CASSLPGSGNEQFF,many,TRBJ2-1,TRBV28,-
TGCGCCAGCAGCCAACCCATGGGACGGAAAGAAGCTTTCTTT,CASSQPMGRKEAFF,-,TRBJ1-1,TRBV4-1,-
TGTGCCAGCAGTTTCGCATCAGGGTTCTCTATCCTTTACACCTTC,CASSFASGFSILYTF,many,TRBJ1-2,TRBV27,-
TGTGCCAGCACCCCCAGGGGTCCCGGGGAGCTGTTTTTT,CASTPRGPGELFF,many,TRBJ2-2,TRBV12-3/TRBV12-4,-
TGTGCCAGCTCACCTGACAGGGGGGACACTGAAGCTTTCTTT,CASSPDRGDTEAFF,-,TRBJ1-1,TRBV18,TRBD1
TGCGCCAGCAGCCAAGGACAGGGGGCGTCTAACTATGGCTACACCTTC,CASSQGQGASNYGYTF,-,TRBJ1-2,TRBV4-1,TRBD1
TGTGCCAGCAGTTTATTGGCGGGAAACGACATCACCGGGGAGCTGTTTTTT,CASSLLAGNDITGELFF,many,TRBJ2-2,TRBV27,-
TGTGCCAGCAGTTCCGGCCGGGAGGGAAACACAGATACGCAGTATTTT,CASSSGREGNTDTQYF,many,TRBJ2-3,TRBV6-1,TRBD2
TGCGCCAGCAGCCATGAGGGGACGGAAGCTTTCTTT,CASSHEGTEAFF,many,TRBJ1-1,TRBV4-1,-
TGTGCCAGCTCACGGGGGCACACTGAAGCTTTCTTT,CASSRGHTEAFF,many,TRBJ1-1,TRBV18,-
TGCAGCGTTGAAGGGACAGGACTTTTTTCAAACAATGAGCAGTTCTTC,CSVEGTGLFSNNEQFF,few,TRBJ2-1,TRBV29-1,TRBD1
TGTGCCAGCAGTGAAGAGTTAGCGGATGGCTACACCTTC,CASSEELADGYTF,many,TRBJ1-2,TRBV2,-
TGCAGTGTGCGGACTAGCGGGGGCCCCAAGGATGAGCAGTTCTTC,CSVRTSGGPKDEQFF,few,TRBJ2-1,TRBV20-1,TRBD2
TGCGCCAGCAGCTTTGGGGCAGGGGGGGTTCCCACTGAAGCTTTCTTT,CASSFGAGGVPTEAFF,-,TRBJ1-1,TRBV5-1,TRBD1
TGTGCCAGTAATCCTCAGGGGAACACCGGGGAGCTGTTTTTT,CASNPQGNTGELFF,-,TRBJ2-2,TRBV19,-
TGTGCCAGTAGTATAGAGATGGGTATCTTCACTGAAGCTTTCTTT,CASSIEMGIFTEAFF,-,TRBJ1-1,TRBV19,-